This T cell receptor (beta chain) was found in a study of cytomegalovirus exposure and HLA in healthy donors. Unmatched junction bases numbered 5, after V lost 0 bases and J lost 10 bases. This CDR3 is 15 amino acids long. Per germline, CDR1 SGHNT and CDR2 YYREEE (reference sequence). The PCR ran on 60 Vbeta and 13 Jbeta primers. Assay: immunoSEQ multiplex PCR; the TCRdb copy retains only in-frame clones and omits some. The sample comprises roughly 140,000 clones, 75% to 85% of which are singletons, and roughly 2.4% rests with the top ten. Details on this clone: The antigen is undetermined.

Study-wide results and caveats: Presence/absence analyses treated sequencing depth as roughly uniform across donors.

The specimen sequenced was PBMCs. This chain connects TRBV5-4 to TRBJ1-6; 9 nucleotides match TRBD1. This sequence originates from a woman between 18 and 30 years old in good health and CMV-seropositive. CDR3: CASSLGDRVRSPLHF. CDR3 DNA sequence: TGTGCCAGCAGCTTGGGGGACAGGGTAAGGTCACCCCTCCACTTT.